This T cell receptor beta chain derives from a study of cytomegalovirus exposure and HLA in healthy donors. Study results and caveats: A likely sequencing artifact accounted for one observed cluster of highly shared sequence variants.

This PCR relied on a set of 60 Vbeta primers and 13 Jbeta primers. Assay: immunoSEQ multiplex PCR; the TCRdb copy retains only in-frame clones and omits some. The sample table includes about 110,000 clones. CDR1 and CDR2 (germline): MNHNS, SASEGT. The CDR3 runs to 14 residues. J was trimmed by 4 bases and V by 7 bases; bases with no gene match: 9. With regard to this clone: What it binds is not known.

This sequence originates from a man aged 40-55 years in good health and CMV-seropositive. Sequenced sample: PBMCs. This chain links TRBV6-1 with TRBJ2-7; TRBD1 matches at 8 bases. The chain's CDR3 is CASNPAGGPYEQYF. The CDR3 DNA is TGTGCCAGCAACCCGGCAGGGGGCCCTTACGAGCAGTACTTC.